This T cell receptor beta chain was recorded in a study of cytomegalovirus exposure and HLA in healthy donors. General study results and limits: The authors later found TCR association rates varying by HLA locus, with DRB1 most and HLA-C fewest. A list of approximately 150 TCR beta chains associated with cytomegalovirus was given. The study found most TCR sequences rare, yet found some public TCRs in many donors.

The V gene end was trimmed by 5 bases and the J gene end by 2 bases; junction bases not matched to a gene: 7. The germline V gene has CDR1 SGDLS and CDR2 YYNGEE. This CDR3 comprises 17 residues. To note about this clone: Antigen unknown.

Healthy bone marrow donors formed the donor group. In the PCR, 60 Vbeta and 13 Jbeta primers were used. The table came from immunoSEQ multiplex PCR; TCRdb's copy has only in-frame clones and leaves some out. The repertoire has about 160,000 clones, 80% to 85% of them found once; the top ten carry approximately 2%. V and J are TRBV9 and TRBJ2-3; the match to TRBD2 covers 14 bases. What was sequenced was PBMCs. This receptor was taken from a young man in good health and CMV-seronegative. The CDR3, as DNA: TGTGCCAGCAGTTTCGGGACTAGCGGGAGAAACACAGATACGCAGTATTTT. This sequence encodes CASSFGTSGRNTDTQYF.